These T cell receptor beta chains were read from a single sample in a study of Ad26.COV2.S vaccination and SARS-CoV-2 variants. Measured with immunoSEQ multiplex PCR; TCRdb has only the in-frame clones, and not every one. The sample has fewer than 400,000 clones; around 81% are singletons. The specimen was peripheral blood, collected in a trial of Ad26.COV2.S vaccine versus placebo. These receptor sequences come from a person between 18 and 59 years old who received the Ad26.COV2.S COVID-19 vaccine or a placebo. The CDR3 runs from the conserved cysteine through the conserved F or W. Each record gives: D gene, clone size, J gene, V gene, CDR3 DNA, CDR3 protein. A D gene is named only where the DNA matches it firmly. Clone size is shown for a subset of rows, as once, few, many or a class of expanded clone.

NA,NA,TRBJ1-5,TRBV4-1,TGCGCCAGCAGCCAAGATTCCGGACAGACCGTGAGCAATCAGCCCCAGCATTTT,CASSQDSGQTVSNQPQHF
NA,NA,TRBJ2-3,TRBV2,TGTGCCAGCGGGTCCGTGGGCACAGATACGCAGTATTTT,CASGSVGTDTQYF
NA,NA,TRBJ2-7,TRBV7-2,TGTGCCAGCAGCTTAGGCCAGGGGCTGCTGTACGAGCAGTACTTC,CASSLGQGLLYEQYF
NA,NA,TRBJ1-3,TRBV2,TGTGCCAGCAGAGACAGCTCTGGAAACACCATATATTTT,CASRDSSGNTIYF
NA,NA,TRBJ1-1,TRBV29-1,TGCAGCGTTGCAAGATCGGTCGGGGGTACTGAAGCTTTCTTT,CSVARSVGGTEAFF
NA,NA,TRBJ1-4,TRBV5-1,TGCGCCAGCAGTCTACAGGGTTCGTGGGAAAAACTGTTTTTT,CASSLQGSWEKLFF
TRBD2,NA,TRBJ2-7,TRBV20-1,TGCAGTGCTAGTGCCCTACTAGCGGGGTCTTTTGAGCAGTACTTC,CSASALLAGSFEQYF
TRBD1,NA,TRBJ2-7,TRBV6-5,TGTGCCAGCAGGCCGGGACAGAACTACGAGCAGTACTTC,CASRPGQNYEQYF
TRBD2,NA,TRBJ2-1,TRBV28,TGTGCCAGCAGTCTACGTCTCGATAGCGGGGGGGCTTCATCCGAGCAGTTCTTC,CASSLRLDSGGASSEQFF
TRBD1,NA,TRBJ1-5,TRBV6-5,TGTGCCAGCAGTTTCATGGGACAGGGCTTCAATCAGCCCCAGCATTTT,CASSFMGQGFNQPQHF
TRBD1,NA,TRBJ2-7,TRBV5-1,TGCGCCAGCAGCTCGGGACAGGGGGAACAGCAGTACTTC,CASSSGQGEQQYF
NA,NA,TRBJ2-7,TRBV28,TGTGCCAGCAGCCCCGCCAGCTCCTCCAGGCACGAGCAGTACTTC,CASSPASSSRHEQYF
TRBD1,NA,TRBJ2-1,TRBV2,TGTGCCAGCAGTGATCCCAGGGGGCTCTATGAGCAGTTCTTC,CASSDPRGLYEQFF
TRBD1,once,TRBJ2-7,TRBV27,TGTGCCAGCAGTCTCTCCGGGACAGGGCACTACGAGCAGTACTTC,CASSLSGTGHYEQYF
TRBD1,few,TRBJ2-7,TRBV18,TGTGCCAGCTCTACGCAACAGGGGGGCTCCTACGAGCAGTACTTC,CASSTQQGGSYEQYF
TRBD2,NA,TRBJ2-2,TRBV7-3,TGTGCCAGCAGCTTAATCGGGGGGTCGAACACCGGGGAGCTGTTTTTT,CASSLIGGSNTGELFF
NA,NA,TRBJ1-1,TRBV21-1,TGTGCCAGCACCAGGACAGGGGGAGGTGATGCTTTCTTT,CASTRTGGGDAFF
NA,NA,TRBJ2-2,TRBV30,TGTGCCTGGAGTTACCGGACCAGGGACACCGGGGAGCTGTTTTTT,CAWSYRTRDTGELFF
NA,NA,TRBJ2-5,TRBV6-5,TGTGCCAGCAGCCAACTAACAAAAGAGACCCAGTACTTC,CASSQLTKETQYF
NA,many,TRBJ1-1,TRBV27,TGTGCCAGCAGTTTGCTGGTGAACACTGAAGCTTTCTTT,CASSLLVNTEAFF
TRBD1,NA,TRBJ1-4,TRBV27,TGTGCCAGCAGTCCTCAGGGGGCGAATAATGAAAAACTGTTTTTT,CASSPQGANNEKLFF
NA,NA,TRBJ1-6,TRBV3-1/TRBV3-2,TGTGCCAGCAGCCAAGAACGGGCCGCTAGCTCCTATAATTCACCCCTCCACTTT,CASSQERAASSYNSPLHF
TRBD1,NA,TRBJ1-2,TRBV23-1,TGCGCCAGCAGTCCGCGGACAGGGAAAGGTTACCTCTATGGCTACACCTTC,CASSPRTGKGYLYGYTF
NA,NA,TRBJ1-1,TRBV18,TGTGCCAGCTCACCCCCTTCTGGGGGCACCGCTGAAGCTTTCTTT,CASSPPSGGTAEAFF
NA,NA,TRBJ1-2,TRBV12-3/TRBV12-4,TGTGCCAGCAGTGGCAGGGCCCTAGGGGGCTACACCTTC,CASSGRALGGYTF
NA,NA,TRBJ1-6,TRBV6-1,TGTGCCAGCAGTGAAATAGGTATGGGCGCCCTCCACTTT,CASSEIGMGALHF
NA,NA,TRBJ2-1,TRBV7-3,TGTGCCAGCAGCCCCCCGGAGAGAGTACGCAATGAGCAGTTCTTC,CASSPPERVRNEQFF
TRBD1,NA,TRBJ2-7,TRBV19,TGTGCCAGTAGCCGGGCAGGGGGTCCCTTCCCCTCTTACGAGCAGTACTTC,CASSRAGGPFPSYEQYF
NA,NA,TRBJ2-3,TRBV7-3,TGTGCCAGCAGCTTCTTAGGCGGGGGCACAGATACGCAGTATTTT,CASSFLGGGTDTQYF
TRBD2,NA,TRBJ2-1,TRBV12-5,TGTGCTAGTGGCCTAACGGGACTAGGGCACAATGAGCAGTTCTTC,CASGLTGLGHNEQFF
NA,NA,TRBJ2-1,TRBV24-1,TGTGCCACCAGTGACCCACGAAATGAGCAGTTCTTC,CATSDPRNEQFF
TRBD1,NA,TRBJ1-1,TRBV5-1,TGCGCCAGCAGCGCCAACCCCGGGACAGGGGGCGATGGCGCTGAAGCTTTCTTT,CASSANPGTGGDGAEAFF
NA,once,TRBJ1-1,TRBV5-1,TGCGCCAGCAGCTTGGTCATGTCCCTGAACACTGAAGCTTTCTTT,CASSLVMSLNTEAFF
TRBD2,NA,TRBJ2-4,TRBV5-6,TGTGCCAGCAGCTTGGGTAGCGGGGTAGCCAAAAACATTCAGTACTTC,CASSLGSGVAKNIQYF
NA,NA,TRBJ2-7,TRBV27,TGTGCCAGCAGTTTAGGGGGAAACGAGCAGTACTTC,CASSLGGNEQYF
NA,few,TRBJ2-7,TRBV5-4,TGTGCCAGCAGCTCCCCGGACAGCAACGAGCAGTACTTC,CASSSPDSNEQYF
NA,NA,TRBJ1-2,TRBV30,TGTGCCTGGAGTGTTGGAGGGGGAACCTCTGGCTACACCTTC,CAWSVGGGTSGYTF
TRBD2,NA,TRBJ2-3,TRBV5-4,TGTGCCAGCAGCTTGGGGTCTAGCGGGGGGGCATGGGATACGCAGTATTTT,CASSLGSSGGAWDTQYF
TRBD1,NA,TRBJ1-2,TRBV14,TGTGCCAGCAGCCAAGATAAATACAGGGGGCATGGCTACACCTTC,CASSQDKYRGHGYTF
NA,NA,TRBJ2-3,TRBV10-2,TGCGCCAGCAGTGCCAGCTTGGATACGCAGTATTTT,CASSASLDTQYF
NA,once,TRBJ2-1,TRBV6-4,TGTGCCAGCAGTGCCATCTCGGCGGGGCGGGATGAGCAGTTCTTC,CASSAISAGRDEQFF